The T cell receptor beta chain under discussion was sequenced for a study of human T cells and chemical hapten exposure. TCRdb re-derived calls from the RACE reads in MiXCR, one entry per CDR3 protein. The sample consists of under 85,000 distinct CDR3 sequences, 9% to 12% of them appearing once. The sample's time point: patch test 2, 6 weeks after DPC sensitization. As to treatment: therapeutic diphenylcyclopropenone sensitization with weekly scalp DPC. Per germline, CDR1 DFQATT and CDR2 SNEGSKA (reference sequence). V lost 6 bases to trimming and J lost 5 bases; unmatched junction nucleotides: 7. There are 13 residues in the CDR3. This clonotype was recorded at least ten times.

The sample in question was whole blood, obtained in connection with sensitization to the hapten diphenylcyclopropenone (DPC). This chain joins TRBV20-1 and TRBJ2-1; 7 bases line up with TRBD1. This receptor was identified in a woman in her forties or fifties with alopecia areata. Some clones in this sample may be carry-over from other donors' samples. CDR3 protein: CSAHRGSDNEQFF. DNA of the CDR3: TGCAGTGCACACAGGGGTTCGGACAATGAGCAGTTCTTC.